These T cell receptor beta chains were read from a single sample in a study of T cells in Graves' hyperthyroidism and ophthalmopathy. TCRdb called the multiplex PCR reads again in MiXCR, with one record for every CDR3 protein. The repertoire holds about 270,000 distinct CDR3 sequences, with 20% to 25% as singletons. The sample comprised blood. Receptors were obtained from a man younger than 40 with Graves' ophthalmopathy. Each CDR3 is given without its conserved first and last residue. The order of the fields is J gene, D gene, V gene, CDR3 protein. D genes are given only for firm matches.

TRBJ1-1,-,TRBV7-6,ASSLAGGGTEAF
TRBJ2-7,-,TRBV7-9,ASSLEAVHYEQY
TRBJ1-4,-,TRBV29-1,SAMNRAGFGGEKLF
TRBJ2-3,-,TRBV9,ASSVSSAGDTQY
TRBJ2-6,TRBD2,TRBV5-5,ASSWTGTSGRTGANVLT
TRBJ2-3,-,TRBV4-1,ASSQEGQGTDTQY
TRBJ2-7,-,TRBV7-2,ASSLASESYEQY
-,TRBD1,TRBV24-1,ATSDYPTGTQH
TRBJ2-3,-,TRBV28,ASSLVPVDTQY
TRBJ2-1,TRBD2,TRBV2,ASKSGRVNEQF
TRBJ2-1,TRBD2,TRBV27,ASSPWGKAGGSNEQF
TRBJ2-7,TRBD1,TRBV5-1,ASSRDSNEQY
TRBJ2-7,-,TRBV10-2,ASSESIAASYEQY
TRBJ2-3,-,TRBV20-1,SARDLRTNTQY
TRBJ1-1,-,TRBV6-1,ASREVQNTEAF
TRBJ2-7,TRBD1,TRBV6-1,ASSPIGTGGTYEQY
TRBJ2-1,-,TRBV5-1,ASSLSNVYSEQF
TRBJ2-1,TRBD2,TRBV7-8,ASRRLSSGSSYNEQF